This entry is about one T cell receptor (beta chain). The entry originates in a study of blood T cell repertoires in COVID-19. The wider study: The study drew acute and convalescent COVID-19 samples from the United States, Italy and Spain. The cDNA or gDNA used as material had been derived from T cells, B-cell-depleted T cells, or PBMCs.

In the authors' workflow: Amplification from reference gene primers served as the basis for estimated nucleated cell counts. Profiled with immunoSEQ multiplex PCR; TCRdb holds only in-frame clones, not every one. V, J and clone size reflect that table, while D and trimming were determined from the DNA. The data contain about 200,000 clones, around 80% of them singletons. In germline, CDR1 is SGHRS, CDR2 YFSETQ. Deletions cut 4 bases from V and 2 bases from J, with 12 bases between. This CDR3 has 14 amino acids. The sequencing input was peripheral blood. V usage is TRBV5-1 and J usage is TRBJ1-2; tentative D call: TRBD1 (6 bases). The sequence was collected from a human donor in a cohort sampled during active COVID-19. CDR3 coding DNA: TGCGCCAGCAGCGAAACAGGGCCGAACTATGGCTACACCTTC. Translating gives CASSETGPNYGYTF.